These T cell receptor beta chains were read from a single sample in a study of cytomegalovirus exposure and HLA in healthy donors. Assay: immunoSEQ multiplex PCR; the TCRdb copy retains only in-frame clones and omits some. The table has around 150,000 clones, around 79% seen once. Sequences were obtained from PBMCs. These receptors were collected from a male donor in good health and CMV-seronegative. CDR3s include the opening cysteine and the closing phenylalanine or tryptophan. Each record gives: CDR3 protein, CDR3 length, V gene.

cdr3_aa: CASSLSGTGTQPQHF; cdr3_length: 15; v_call: TRBV7-9
cdr3_aa: CASSLAREVGYTF; cdr3_length: 13; v_call: TRBV7-2
cdr3_aa: CASSLVRQGSETQYF; cdr3_length: 15; v_call: TRBV11-3
cdr3_aa: CASSPSREPYNEQFF; cdr3_length: 15; v_call: TRBV18
cdr3_aa: CASSPGGQGTNYGYTF; cdr3_length: 16; v_call: TRBV27
cdr3_aa: CASSDRQGAAGYTF; cdr3_length: 14; v_call: TRBV5-4
cdr3_aa: CAGSLWTESTDTQYF; cdr3_length: 15; v_call: TRBV11-3
cdr3_aa: CALGRGGSTQYF; cdr3_length: 12; v_call: TRBV30
cdr3_aa: CASSLAVDRTYEQYF; cdr3_length: 15; v_call: TRBV5-1
cdr3_aa: CAMSPFKNTEAFF; cdr3_length: 13; v_call: TRBV10-3
cdr3_aa: CASSIGDTYEQYF; cdr3_length: 13; v_call: TRBV19
cdr3_aa: CASRRNERAFF; cdr3_length: 11; v_call: TRBV6-6
cdr3_aa: CASSHRSQGEAFF; cdr3_length: 13; v_call: TRBV11-1
cdr3_aa: CASSRPNTEAFF; cdr3_length: 12; v_call: TRBV19
cdr3_aa: CASSHSSIKTGHGYNEQFF; cdr3_length: 19; v_call: TRBV4-1
cdr3_aa: CASSLRGGTYEQYF; cdr3_length: 14; v_call: TRBV7-9
cdr3_aa: CASSTGGSYGYTF; cdr3_length: 13; v_call: TRBV19
cdr3_aa: CASSLGLSKETQYF; cdr3_length: 14; v_call: TRBV7-2
cdr3_aa: CASSQYDRVGGYTF; cdr3_length: 14; v_call: TRBV18
cdr3_aa: CASSPAGEGGYTF; cdr3_length: 13; v_call: TRBV7-6
cdr3_aa: CASSYSGQGNEKLFF; cdr3_length: 15; v_call: TRBV6-5
cdr3_aa: CASSPGQGANTEAFF; cdr3_length: 15; v_call: TRBV18
cdr3_aa: CACGGLNEQFF; cdr3_length: 11; v_call: TRBV30
cdr3_aa: CASSTETGYYEQYF; cdr3_length: 14; v_call: TRBV11-3
cdr3_aa: CASSLDRVGYEQYF; cdr3_length: 14; v_call: TRBV7-8
cdr3_aa: CASSPSGGEANQPQHF; cdr3_length: 16; v_call: TRBV27
cdr3_aa: CAIRDRVRDTEAFF; cdr3_length: 14; v_call: TRBV10-3
cdr3_aa: CSSSGTGGILVWEKLFF; cdr3_length: 17; v_call: TRBV7-9
cdr3_aa: CASSLVAQGYGYTF; cdr3_length: 14; v_call: TRBV7-2
cdr3_aa: CASSLGTGGFEQYF; cdr3_length: 14; v_call: TRBV13
cdr3_aa: CASSYSPGHYEQYF; cdr3_length: 14; v_call: TRBV6-5
cdr3_aa: CSVEGQGYGYTF; cdr3_length: 12; v_call: TRBV29-1
cdr3_aa: CSVNSGGLDTQYF; cdr3_length: 13; v_call: TRBV29-1
cdr3_aa: CASSIGQGETNRFF; cdr3_length: 14; v_call: TRBV5-6
cdr3_aa: CASTRTGRTDTQYF; cdr3_length: 14; v_call: TRBV5-5
cdr3_aa: CSVEETSSYEQYF; cdr3_length: 13; v_call: TRBV29-1
cdr3_aa: CASSIRQGRTEAFF; cdr3_length: 14; v_call: TRBV19
cdr3_aa: CASSGMTGEDGYTF; cdr3_length: 14; v_call: TRBV5-1
cdr3_aa: CASSPSTSGRDGGEQFF; cdr3_length: 17; v_call: TRBV23-1
cdr3_aa: CASLGRDSHQEQYF; cdr3_length: 14; v_call: TRBV10-1
cdr3_aa: CASSPQTSGDYNEQFF; cdr3_length: 16; v_call: TRBV4-3
cdr3_aa: CASRGGTGGAYEQYF; cdr3_length: 15; v_call: TRBV2
cdr3_aa: CAWRAAKETQYF; cdr3_length: 12; v_call: TRBV30
cdr3_aa: CASSPLGANYGYTF; cdr3_length: 14; v_call: TRBV9
cdr3_aa: CASSPLAGGNEQFF; cdr3_length: 14; v_call: TRBV18
cdr3_aa: CAISVGSGRGNEQFF; cdr3_length: 15; v_call: TRBV10-3
cdr3_aa: CASSLGVTVYEQYF; cdr3_length: 14; v_call: TRBV27
cdr3_aa: CASSIVGRGRDGYTF; cdr3_length: 15; v_call: TRBV19
cdr3_aa: CASSQDLVRGSYNEQFF; cdr3_length: 17; v_call: TRBV4-1
cdr3_aa: CASSETAGGPDTQYF; cdr3_length: 15; v_call: TRBV6-4
cdr3_aa: CASSLVAGNTEAFF; cdr3_length: 14; v_call: TRBV7-2
cdr3_aa: CASSLAAAGGNTEAFF; cdr3_length: 16; v_call: TRBV5-1
cdr3_aa: CASSSTGSQPQHF; cdr3_length: 13; v_call: TRBV13
cdr3_aa: CASTTGSTSSYNEQFF; cdr3_length: 16; v_call: TRBV27
cdr3_aa: CSVAVSTDTQYF; cdr3_length: 12; v_call: TRBV29-1
cdr3_aa: CAGVREGLDEQYF; cdr3_length: 13; v_call: TRBV2
cdr3_aa: CASSLGLAGAFYEQYF; cdr3_length: 16; v_call: TRBV18